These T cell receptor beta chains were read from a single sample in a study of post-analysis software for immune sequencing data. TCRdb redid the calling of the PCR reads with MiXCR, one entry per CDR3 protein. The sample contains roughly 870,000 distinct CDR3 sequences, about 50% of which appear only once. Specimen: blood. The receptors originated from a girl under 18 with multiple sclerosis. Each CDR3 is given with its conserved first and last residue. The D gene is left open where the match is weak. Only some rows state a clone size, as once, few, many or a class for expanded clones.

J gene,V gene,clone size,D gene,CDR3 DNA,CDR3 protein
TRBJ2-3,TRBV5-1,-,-,TGCGCCAGCAGCGAAGCGGGTTCAGCAGATACGCAGTATTTT,CASSEAGSADTQYF
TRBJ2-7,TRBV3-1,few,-,TGTGCCAGCAGCCAAGTGAGTACAGGGCCGGCCTACGAGCAGTACTTC,CASSQVSTGPAYEQYF
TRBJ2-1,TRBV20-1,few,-,TGCAGTGCTAGGCGGATAAGCAATGAGCAGTTCTTC,CSARRISNEQFF
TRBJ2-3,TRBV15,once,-,TGTGCCACCAGCAGAGGGGGCGTGGATACGCAGTATTTT,CATSRGGVDTQYF
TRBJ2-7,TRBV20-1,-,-,TGCAGTGCTAGCACGGGAGCACACAACGAGCAGTACTTC,CSASTGAHNEQYF
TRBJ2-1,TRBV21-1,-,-,TGTGCCGGCAGCAAATTTGGCGGAAGGGAATCCTACAATGAGCAGTTCTTC,CAGSKFGGRESYNEQFF
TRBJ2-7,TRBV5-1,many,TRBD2,TGCGCCAGCAGCTCCGGGACTAGTCGCCACGAGCAGTACTTC,CASSSGTSRHEQYF
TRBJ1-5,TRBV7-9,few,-,TGTGCCAGCAGCTTTGAGGGAGGTCAGCCCCAGCATTTT,CASSFEGGQPQHF
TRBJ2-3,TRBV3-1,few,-,TGTGCCAGCAGCCAAGACCAGAGAGACGCAGATACGCAGTATTTT,CASSQDQRDADTQYF
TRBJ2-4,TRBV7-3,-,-,TGTGCCAGCAGCCCAGACGTTGGATTAGTCGAACCCAAAAACATTCAGTACTTC,CASSPDVGLVEPKNIQYF
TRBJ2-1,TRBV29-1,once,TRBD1,TGCAGCGCGGGACAGTCCCTAAGCTCCTACAATGAGCAGTTCTTC,CSAGQSLSSYNEQFF
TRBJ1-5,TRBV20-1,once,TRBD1,TGCAGTGCTAGAGATCGGGACAGGGGGCATCAGCCCCAGCATTTT,CSARDRDRGHQPQHF
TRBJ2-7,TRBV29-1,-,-,TGCAGCGTTGAAGGGCAGGGGATATACGAGCAGTACTTC,CSVEGQGIYEQYF
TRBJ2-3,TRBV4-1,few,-,TGCGCCAGCAGCCAAGTACTTGGCTCAGGGGTCGGGACAGATACGCAGTATTTT,CASSQVLGSGVGTDTQYF
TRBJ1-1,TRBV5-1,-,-,TGCGCCAGCAGCTTAGATGGGGTAACTGAAGCTTTCTTT,CASSLDGVTEAFF
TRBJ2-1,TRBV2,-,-,TGTGCCAGCGGAGGGGATAGCATTGAGCAGTTCTTC,CASGGDSIEQFF